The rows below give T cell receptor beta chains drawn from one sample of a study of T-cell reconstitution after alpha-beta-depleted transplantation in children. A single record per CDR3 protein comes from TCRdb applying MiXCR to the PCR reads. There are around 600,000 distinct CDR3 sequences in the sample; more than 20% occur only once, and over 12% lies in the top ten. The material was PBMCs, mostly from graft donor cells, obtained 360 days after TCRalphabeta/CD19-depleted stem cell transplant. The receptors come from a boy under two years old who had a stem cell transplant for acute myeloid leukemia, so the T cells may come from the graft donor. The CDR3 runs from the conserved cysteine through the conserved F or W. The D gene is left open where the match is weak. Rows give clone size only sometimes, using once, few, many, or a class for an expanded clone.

CASSLAGLFTDTQYF | TGTGCCAGCAGTTTAGCGGGCCTCTTCACAGATACGCAGTATTTT | few | - | TRBJ2-3 | TRBV12-3/TRBV12-4
CASSPGGAGNLQFF | TGTGCCAGCAGCCCCGGGGGGGCTGGTAATCTGCAGTTCTTC | - | TRBD2 | TRBJ2-1 | TRBV7-2
CSALEIVPKNIQYF | TGCAGTGCCCTGGAGATCGTTCCCAAAAACATTCAGTACTTC | many | - | TRBJ2-4 | TRBV20-1
CASSPSSGRVYEQYF | TGTGCCAGCTCACCATCGTCCGGACGGGTCTACGAGCAGTACTTC | - | - | TRBJ2-7 | TRBV18
CASSHDGTLYEQYF | TGTGCCAGCAGCCACGACGGAACTCTTTACGAGCAGTACTTC | many | - | TRBJ2-7 | TRBV3-1
CSATEGTGFTGELFF | TGCAGTGCTACAGAGGGGACAGGGTTCACCGGGGAGCTGTTTTTT | - | TRBD1 | TRBJ2-2 | TRBV20-1
CSARDRLLAGGPDTQYF | TGCAGTGCTAGAGATCGTCTTCTAGCGGGGGGGCCAGATACGCAGTATTTT | many | TRBD2 | TRBJ2-3 | TRBV20-1
CASSQGHYGYTF | TGTGCCAGCAGCCAGGGCCACTATGGCTACACCTTC | few | - | TRBJ1-2 | TRBV7-9
CASSRTSGNYNEQFF | TGCGCCAGCAGCCGGACTAGCGGGAACTACAATGAGCAGTTCTTC | many | TRBD2 | TRBJ2-1 | TRBV4-1
CASSMRPDLQGMTQYF | TGTGCCAGCAGCATGCGCCCGGATTTGCAGGGGATGACGCAGTATTTT | few | - | TRBJ2-3 | TRBV7-9
CASSAPGTGWWGAKNIQYF | TGTGCCAGCTCCGCTCCTGGGACAGGGTGGTGGGGCGCCAAAAACATTCAGTACTTC | few | TRBD1 | TRBJ2-4 | TRBV28
CASSLVRGTGELFF | TGTGCCAGCAGCTTAGTCAGGGGTACCGGGGAGCTGTTTTTT | - | - | TRBJ2-2 | TRBV11-2
CSASARGAVFNEKLFF | TGCAGTGCTAGCGCCCGAGGGGCGGTTTTTAATGAAAAACTGTTTTTT | - | - | TRBJ1-4 | TRBV20-1
CASSSPRTSGGAQSLRNNEQFF | TGTGCCAGCAGCTCACCGCGGACTAGCGGGGGGGCCCAAAGTCTCAGGAACAATGAGCAGTTCTTC | many | TRBD2 | TRBJ2-1 | TRBV7-1
CAWSVRGGQVFTEAFF | TGTGCCTGGAGTGTACGAGGTGGACAGGTCTTCACTGAAGCTTTCTTT | - | TRBD1 | TRBJ1-1 | TRBV30
CATSERSGLGQFF | TGTGCCACCAGTGAGCGTAGCGGGTTGGGGCAGTTCTTC | - | TRBD2 | TRBJ2-1 | TRBV24-1
CAISSGISSYNEQFF | TGTGCCATCAGCTCGGGCATCTCCTCCTACAATGAGCAGTTCTTC | - | - | TRBJ2-1 | TRBV4-2
CSVPENYGYTF | TGCAGCGTCCCCGAGAACTATGGCTACACCTTC | many | - | TRBJ1-2 | TRBV29-1
CASSPSHILNQPQHF | TGTGCCAGCAGCCCCTCCCACATACTAAATCAGCCCCAGCATTTT | few | - | TRBJ1-5 | TRBV7-8
CASSQWTLTAQETQYF | TGTGCCAGCAGCCAATGGACCCTTACAGCCCAAGAGACCCAGTACTTC | - | - | TRBJ2-5 | TRBV7-9
CASSGDLDQPQHF | TGTGCCAGCAGTGGGGACCTTGATCAGCCCCAGCATTTT | many | - | TRBJ1-5 | TRBV2
CASSSPASANTGELFF | TGTGCCAGCAGTTCTCCGGCCAGCGCGAACACCGGGGAGCTGTTTTTT | - | - | TRBJ2-2 | TRBV12-3/TRBV12-4
CASSFIPGPGPNNEQFF | TGTGCCAGCAGCTTCATTCCGGGACCTGGGCCAAACAATGAGCAGTTCTTC | once | - | TRBJ2-1 | TRBV7-8
CASSLSLRPHTAEAFF | TGTGCCAGCAGTTTAAGTCTTCGGCCCCACACCGCTGAAGCTTTCTTT | many | - | TRBJ1-1 | TRBV12-3/TRBV12-4
CASSEFGREAFF | TGTGCCAGCAGTGAATTTGGCAGGGAAGCTTTCTTT | few | - | TRBJ1-1 | TRBV25-1
CSARATGTGGYTF | TGCAGTGCTAGGGCTACCGGGACAGGGGGCTACACCTTC | - | TRBD1 | TRBJ1-2 | TRBV20-1
CSALPVPTGTRQETQYF | TGCAGTGCCCTACCAGTTCCGACAGGTACTCGACAGGAGACCCAGTACTTC | - | - | TRBJ2-5 | TRBV20-1
CASSYQKGQALNQPQHF | TGTGCCAGCAGTTACCAGAAGGGACAGGCGCTCAATCAGCCCCAGCATTTT | - | TRBD1 | TRBJ1-5 | TRBV6-2/TRBV6-3
CAIAGIGYTDTQYF | TGTGCCATCGCAGGGATTGGATACACAGATACGCAGTATTTT | - | - | TRBJ2-3 | TRBV10-3
CASSQDGDNAQFF | TGTGCCAGCAGCCAAGATGGGGACAATGCGCAGTTCTTC | - | - | TRBJ2-1 | TRBV4-2
CASSPTGTGIGGGYTF | TGTGCCAGCAGCCCTACGGGGACAGGGATTGGGGGTGGCTACACCTTC | few | TRBD1 | TRBJ1-2 | TRBV11-2